This TCR beta chain was captured in a study of T cell responses to AZD1222 COVID-19 vaccine. About this clone: The target antigen is unknown.

Second doses at about 4 or about 12 weeks were pooled. CDR1 is SGHNT, CDR2 YYREEE, per germline (reference sequence). The length of the CDR3 is 13 residues. V dropped 1 base and J dropped 8 bases, with 12 bases sitting between them. TCRdb keeps only in-frame clones here, not all; method: immunoSEQ multiplex PCR. In the table there are about 120,000 clones, approximately 88% of which are singletons. The study's findings and limits: Most donors were white British and more were female, and clonal diversity was possibly underestimated.

This chain joins TRBV5-4 and TRBJ1-1; D is possibly TRBD1 (6 bases). This sequence was found in an adult who received the AZD1222 COVID-19 vaccine. Sequencing used peripheral blood, obtained 28 days after the second AZD1222 dose. As DNA, the CDR3 is TGTGCCAGCAGCTTGAAGGTTACAGGGGAAGCTTTCTTT. Encoded protein: CASSLKVTGEAFF.